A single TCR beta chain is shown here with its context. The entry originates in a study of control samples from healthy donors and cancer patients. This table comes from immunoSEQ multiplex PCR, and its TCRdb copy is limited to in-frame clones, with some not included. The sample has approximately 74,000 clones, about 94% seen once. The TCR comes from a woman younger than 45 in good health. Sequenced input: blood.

The CDR3 reads CATLPGQEYNEQFF. The DNA of the CDR3 is TGTGCCACCCTACCGGGACAGGAGTACAATGAGCAGTTCTTC. V gene TRBV6-5 combines with J gene TRBJ2-1; 8 nucleotides match TRBD1. Unmatched junction bases numbered 9, after V lost 10 bases and J lost 4 bases. The CDR3 runs to 14 residues. The germline V gene has CDR1 MNHEY and CDR2 SVGAGI.